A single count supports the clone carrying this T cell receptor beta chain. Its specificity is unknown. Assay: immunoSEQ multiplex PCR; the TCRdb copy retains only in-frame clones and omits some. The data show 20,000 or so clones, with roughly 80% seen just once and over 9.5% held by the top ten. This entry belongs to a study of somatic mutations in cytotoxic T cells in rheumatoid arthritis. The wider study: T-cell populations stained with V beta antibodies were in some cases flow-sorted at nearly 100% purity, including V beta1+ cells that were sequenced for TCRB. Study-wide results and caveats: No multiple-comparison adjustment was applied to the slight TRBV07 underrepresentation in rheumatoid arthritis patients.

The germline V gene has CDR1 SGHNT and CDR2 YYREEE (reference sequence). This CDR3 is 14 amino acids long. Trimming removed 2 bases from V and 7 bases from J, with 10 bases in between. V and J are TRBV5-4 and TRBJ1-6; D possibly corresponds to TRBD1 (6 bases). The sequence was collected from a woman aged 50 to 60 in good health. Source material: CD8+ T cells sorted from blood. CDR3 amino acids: CASSFTGSNSPLHF. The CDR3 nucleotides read TGTGCCAGCAGCTTTACAGGGAGCAATTCACCCCTCCACTTT.